This is a list of T cell receptor beta chains from one sample in a study of CD8+ T cells in alopecia areata. The data were produced by immunoSEQ multiplex PCR, yet TCRdb's version contains in-frame clones alone and is incomplete. This table has 150,000 to 200,000 clones, approximately 59% appearing once. Sequenced here: CD4+ T cells sorted from blood, sampled at week 0. The origin of the receptors is a human donor with alopecia areata. Each CDR3 is given with its conserved first and last residue. Fields, in order: J gene, V gene, clone size, D gene, CDR3 protein, CDR3 DNA. A D gene is named only where the DNA matches it firmly. Some rows have no size entry. The others give once, few or many, or a class for an expanded clone.

J: TRBJ1-2; V: TRBV19; size: .; D: .; CDR3: CASTDANYGYTF; DNA: TGTGCCAGTACGGACGCAAACTATGGCTACACCTTC
J: TRBJ1-5; V: TRBV7-2; size: .; D: .; CDR3: CASTPEGFQPQHF; DNA: TGTGCCAGCACCCCAGAGGGTTTCCAGCCCCAGCATTTT
J: TRBJ2-1; V: TRBV10-3; size: .; D: TRBD1; CDR3: CAISLGQGNEQFF; DNA: TGTGCCATCAGCCTCGGACAGGGGAATGAGCAGTTCTTC
J: TRBJ1-2; V: TRBV4-1; size: .; D: .; CDR3: CASSPGRGTSYGYTF; DNA: TGCGCCAGCAGCCCCGGCCGCGGGACGTCTTATGGCTACACCTTC
J: TRBJ1-1; V: TRBV30; size: .; D: .; CDR3: CAWSGQGNTEAFF; DNA: TGTGCCTGGAGTGGGCAGGGGAACACTGAAGCTTTCTTT
J: TRBJ2-3; V: TRBV11-2; size: .; D: .; CDR3: CASSKPRGTVGTDTQYF; DNA: TGTGCCAGCAGCAAACCTCGCGGGACAGTAGGAACAGATACGCAGTATTTT
J: TRBJ2-7; V: TRBV7-2; size: few; D: TRBD1; CDR3: CASSLIGQGIYFYEQYF; DNA: TGTGCCAGCAGCTTAATAGGACAGGGGATCTATTTCTACGAGCAGTACTTC
J: TRBJ2-5; V: TRBV11-3; size: .; D: .; CDR3: CASSPVGGAFRTQYF; DNA: TGTGCCAGCAGCCCTGTAGGGGGGGCTTTCCGCACCCAGTACTTC
J: TRBJ1-6; V: TRBV9; size: .; D: TRBD1; CDR3: CASSESGQGNSPLHF; DNA: TGTGCCAGCAGCGAGTCGGGACAGGGGAATTCACCCCTCCACTTT
J: TRBJ2-3; V: TRBV4-2; size: .; D: .; CDR3: CASSQDLVGYTQYF; DNA: TGTGCCAGCAGCCAAGATCTGGTTGGGTATACGCAGTATTTT
J: TRBJ2-7; V: TRBV30; size: .; D: TRBD2; CDR3: CAWRPAGGLGEQYF; DNA: TGTGCCTGGAGACCAGCGGGGGGGCTGGGTGAGCAGTACTTC
J: TRBJ1-5; V: TRBV2; size: .; D: .; CDR3: CASSVSSPNQPQHF; DNA: TGTGCCAGCAGTGTGTCCAGCCCTAATCAGCCCCAGCATTTT
J: TRBJ1-5; V: TRBV19; size: .; D: .; CDR3: CASSQDRYYSNQPQHF; DNA: TGTGCCAGTAGCCAAGACAGGTACTATAGCAATCAGCCCCAGCATTTT
J: TRBJ2-1; V: TRBV11-2; size: few; D: TRBD1; CDR3: CASSPRRTGLRFF; DNA: TGTGCCAGCAGCCCCCGGAGGACAGGGTTACGGTTCTTC
J: TRBJ2-6; V: TRBV29-1; size: .; D: .; CDR3: CSVGWRELRSGANVLTF; DNA: TGCAGCGTTGGATGGAGAGAGCTTCGATCTGGGGCCAACGTCCTGACTTTC
J: TRBJ2-5; V: TRBV4-1; size: .; D: .; CDR3: CASSQDGTGVEETQYF; DNA: TGCGCCAGCAGCCAAGACGGGACCGGGGTCGAGGAGACCCAGTACTTC
J: TRBJ1-2; V: TRBV5-6; size: .; D: TRBD1; CDR3: CASSVGQGAYGYTF; DNA: TGTGCCAGCAGCGTGGGACAGGGGGCCTATGGCTACACCTTC
J: TRBJ2-3; V: TRBV6-1; size: few; D: .; CDR3: CASSEWSRVPYTQYF; DNA: TGTGCCAGCAGTGAATGGAGCAGGGTGCCTTATACGCAGTATTTT
J: TRBJ2-2; V: TRBV29-1; size: few; D: .; CDR3: CSAWFGELFF; DNA: TGCAGCGCTTGGTTTGGGGAGCTGTTTTTT
J: TRBJ2-3; V: TRBV1; size: .; D: .; CDR3: CTSSQGSGAGTDTQYF; DNA: TGCACCAGCAGCCAAGGGAGCGGGGCCGGCACAGATACGCAGTATTTT
J: TRBJ2-2; V: TRBV30; size: .; D: TRBD1; CDR3: CAWRDRETGELFF; DNA: TGTGCCTGGCGGGACAGGGAGACTGGGGAGCTGTTTTTT
J: TRBJ2-7; V: TRBV5-6; size: few; D: .; CDR3: CASSKAWWQDYEQYF; DNA: TGTGCCAGCAGCAAAGCGTGGTGGCAGGACTACGAGCAGTACTTC
J: TRBJ2-5; V: TRBV5-1; size: .; D: TRBD1; CDR3: CASSGTTGTETQYF; DNA: TGCGCCAGCAGCGGAACGACAGGGACGGAGACCCAGTACTTC
J: TRBJ2-3; V: TRBV5-1; size: few; D: .; CDR3: CASSLERGSDTQYF; DNA: TGCGCCAGCAGCTTGGAAAGGGGATCAGATACGCAGTATTTT
J: TRBJ2-5; V: TRBV7-2; size: once; D: .; CDR3: CASSLAGAQYF; DNA: TGTGCCAGCAGCTTAGCTGGGGCCCAGTACTTC
J: TRBJ2-3; V: TRBV6-1; size: few; D: .; CDR3: CASSDTWAITDTQYF; DNA: TGTGCCAGCAGTGATACTTGGGCCATCACAGATACGCAGTATTTT
J: TRBJ2-3; V: TRBV29-1; size: .; D: .; CDR3: CSAGGRSTDTQYF; DNA: TGCAGCGCCGGGGGTAGAAGCACAGATACGCAGTATTTT
J: TRBJ1-1; V: TRBV6-1; size: few; D: TRBD1; CDR3: CASKWDSSSTEAFF; DNA: TGTGCCAGCAAATGGGACAGTTCGTCCACTGAAGCTTTCTTT
J: TRBJ1-2; V: TRBV29-1; size: once; D: .; CDR3: CSVGTGRAGYTF; DNA: TGCAGCGTTGGAACAGGGAGGGCGGGCTACACCTTC
J: TRBJ1-1; V: TRBV5-6; size: .; D: TRBD1; CDR3: CASSPDRSEAFF; DNA: TGTGCCAGCAGCCCGGACAGGTCTGAAGCTTTCTTT
J: TRBJ2-3; V: TRBV5-1; size: .; D: TRBD2; CDR3: CASSSDSGGSTDTQYF; DNA: TGCGCCAGCAGCTCGGACAGCGGGGGTAGCACAGATACGCAGTATTTT
J: TRBJ1-1; V: TRBV30; size: .; D: .; CDR3: CAWSRPQISTEAFF; DNA: TGTGCCTGGAGTAGGCCACAGATTAGCACTGAAGCTTTCTTT
J: TRBJ1-5; V: TRBV29-1; size: .; D: .; CDR3: CSVAGSGGNQPQHF; DNA: TGCAGCGTTGCCGGCAGCGGAGGCAATCAGCCCCAGCATTTT
J: TRBJ2-2; V: TRBV4-1; size: .; D: .; CDR3: CASSQGTVNTGELFF; DNA: TGCGCCAGCAGCCAAGGAACGGTGAACACCGGGGAGCTGTTTTTT
J: TRBJ1-2; V: TRBV6-5; size: .; D: .; CDR3: CASSYSMGDGYTF; DNA: TGTGCCAGCAGTTACTCAATGGGGGATGGCTACACCTTC
J: TRBJ2-3; V: TRBV5-1; size: many; D: .; CDR3: CASSVTDTQYF; DNA: TGCGCCAGCAGTGTTACAGATACGCAGTATTTT
J: TRBJ2-6; V: TRBV10-3; size: .; D: .; CDR3: CATMAGPGANVLTF; DNA: TGTGCCACGATGGCGGGGCCTGGGGCCAACGTCCTGACTTTC
J: TRBJ1-1; V: TRBV29-1; size: .; D: .; CDR3: CSVGARLTEAFF; DNA: TGCAGCGTTGGAGCACGGCTCACTGAAGCTTTCTTT
J: TRBJ2-2; V: TRBV29-1; size: .; D: .; CDR3: CSVWIQGRTGELFF; DNA: TGCAGCGTTTGGATCCAGGGGCGGACCGGGGAGCTGTTTTTT
J: TRBJ2-3; V: TRBV5-6; size: .; D: .; CDR3: CASSGRGSTDTQYF; DNA: TGTGCCAGCAGCGGCAGGGGCAGCACAGATACGCAGTATTTT
J: TRBJ1-1; V: TRBV30; size: .; D: TRBD1; CDR3: CARDRGTRQGGTEAFF; DNA: TGTGCCCGAGACCGGGGGACTAGACAGGGAGGCACTGAAGCTTTCTTT
J: TRBJ1-1; V: TRBV5-6; size: .; D: TRBD1; CDR3: CASSPTGRTEAFF; DNA: TGTGCCAGCAGCCCGACAGGGCGGACTGAAGCTTTCTTT
J: TRBJ1-5; V: TRBV4-1; size: .; D: .; CDR3: CASSQENAGSQPQHF; DNA: TGTGCCAGCAGCCAAGAGAATGCGGGCAGTCAGCCCCAGCATTTT
J: TRBJ1-4; V: TRBV7-9; size: few; D: .; CDR3: CASSFAKGGGNEKLFF; DNA: TGTGCCAGCAGTTTCGCTAAGGGAGGGGGAAATGAAAAACTGTTTTTT
J: TRBJ2-2; V: TRBV18; size: few; D: .; CDR3: CASSRKVNTGELFF; DNA: TGTGCCAGCTCACGAAAGGTGAACACCGGGGAGCTGTTTTTT
J: TRBJ2-7; V: TRBV25-1; size: .; D: TRBD1; CDR3: CASSRRDRGPSVF; DNA: TGTGCCAGCAGTCGCCGGGACAGGGGGCCGAGTGTCTTC
J: TRBJ1-5; V: TRBV6-5; size: .; D: .; CDR3: CATCPTHGGDQPQHF; DNA: TGTGCCACCTGCCCCACTCACGGGGGGGATCAGCCCCAGCATTTT
J: TRBJ1-6; V: TRBV13; size: .; D: .; CDR3: CASSRRGRVTYNSPLHF; DNA: TGTGCCAGCAGCCGCCGGGGCAGGGTCACCTATAATTCACCCCTCCACTTT
J: TRBJ1-5; V: TRBV27; size: .; D: .; CDR3: CASSIRTESNQPQHF; DNA: TGTGCCAGCAGTATCCGGACAGAAAGCAATCAGCCCCAGCATTTT